This T cell receptor (beta chain) was recorded in a study of T cell responses to AZD1222 COVID-19 vaccine. General study points: Vaccine-associated CD4 TCRs spanned spike, dominant at 160-218 and 743-854.

Only in-frame clones appear in the TCRdb table, and some are missing; sequencing was by immunoSEQ multiplex PCR. The data show approximately 130,000 clones, around 90% seen once. CDR1 and CDR2 (germline): MDHEN, SYDVKM. The CDR3 covers 16 residues. The ends lost 3 bases at V and 2 bases at J; junction bases unmatched: 6. The study pooled second doses at about 4 or about 12 weeks. With regard to this clone: The antigen is undetermined.

The sample in question was peripheral blood, obtained 28 days after the second AZD1222 dose. The V gene is TRBV28, the J gene TRBJ2-5; 10 nucleotides align to TRBD1. This TCR came from an adult who received the AZD1222 COVID-19 vaccine. CDR3 nucleotides: TGTGCCAGCAGTTTTACGGGACAGGGGAATCAAGAGACCCAGTACTTC. Protein product: CASSFTGQGNQETQYF.